This is a list of T cell receptor beta chains from one sample in a study of blood T cells in healthy people across ages. One entry per CDR3 protein, called by TCRdb with MiXCR from the 5' RACE reads. The sample carries 1.8 million or so distinct CDR3 sequences, roughly two fifths recorded once. Sequenced sample: blood. These receptors all come from a human donor in good health. Each CDR3 is given with its conserved first and last residue. D genes are given only for firm matches. A clone size is listed for some rows: how often the clone was seen (once, few, many), or a class if it is expanded.

v_call	d_call	clone_size	j_call	cdr3_aa	cdr3_nt
TRBV7-9	TRBD1	few	TRBJ2-7	CASSLAGGQGFYEQYF	TGTGCCAGCAGCTTAGCCGGAGGACAGGGATTCTACGAGCAGTACTTC
TRBV2	TRBD2	few	TRBJ2-3	CASRGTSGDTQYF	TGTGCCAGCAGAGGTACTAGCGGGGATACGCAGTATTTT
TRBV12-3/TRBV12-4	.	.	TRBJ2-5	CASSRHAVQETQYF	TGTGCCAGCAGTCGACACGCAGTTCAAGAGACCCAGTACTTC
TRBV13	TRBD1	.	TRBJ2-7	CASSARDSYYEQYF	TGTGCCAGCAGCGCTCGGGACAGTTACTACGAGCAGTACTTC
TRBV7-2	.	.	TRBJ2-3	CASSLVRGFDTQYF	TGTGCCAGCAGCTTAGTTAGGGGATTCGATACGCAGTATTTT
TRBV20-1	TRBD1	few	TRBJ1-2	CSARERTGGVGGYTF	TGCAGTGCTAGAGAACGGACAGGGGGCGTAGGTGGCTACACCTTC
TRBV4-2	TRBD1	.	TRBJ1-2	CASSQDRNRGGYGYTF	TGTGCCAGCAGTCAAGACCGAAACAGGGGTGGCTATGGCTACACCTTC
TRBV20-1	TRBD2	few	TRBJ2-7	CSARARGLAGVVPYEQYF	TGCAGTGCTAGAGCCCGCGGACTAGCGGGGGTCGTTCCCTACGAGCAGTACTTC
TRBV30	TRBD1	.	TRBJ1-2	CAWSWTGDEDGYTF	TGTGCCTGGAGCTGGACAGGGGATGAGGATGGCTACACCTTC
TRBV7-2	.	.	TRBJ1-6	CASRSGFLGNLHF	TGTGCCAGCAGATCGGGTTTTTTAGGTAACCTCCACTTT
TRBV5-1	.	.	TRBJ1-2	CASSLMSDGYTF	TGCGCCAGCAGCTTGATGTCGGATGGCTACACCTTC
TRBV4-3	.	few	TRBJ2-7	CASSQEGAVHEQYF	TGCGCCAGCAGCCAAGAGGGAGCAGTTCACGAGCAGTACTTC
TRBV27	TRBD1	few	TRBJ1-2	CASSRVGTGEYGYTF	TGTGCCAGCAGTAGGGTCGGGACAGGGGAGTATGGCTACACCTTC
TRBV10-3	.	.	TRBJ1-2	CAISAQGSTSDGYTF	TGTGCCATCAGTGCGCAGGGATCTACGTCGGATGGCTACACCTTC
TRBV6-1	TRBD1	.	TRBJ2-7	CASSPHRGAYYEQYF	TGTGCCAGCAGTCCCCACAGGGGCGCGTACTACGAGCAGTACTTC
TRBV6-6	.	.	TRBJ1-4	CASSYDSNSANEKLFF	TGTGCCAGCAGTTATGACAGTAATTCGGCTAATGAAAAACTGTTTTTT
TRBV19	.	.	TRBJ1-6	CASSIRVSNSPLHF	TGCGCCAGTAGTATCCGGGTCTCTAATTCACCCCTCCACTTT
TRBV4-3	.	.	TRBJ1-5	CASSQDGADNQPQHF	TGCGCCAGCAGCCAAGATGGGGCGGATAATCAGCCCCAGCATTTT